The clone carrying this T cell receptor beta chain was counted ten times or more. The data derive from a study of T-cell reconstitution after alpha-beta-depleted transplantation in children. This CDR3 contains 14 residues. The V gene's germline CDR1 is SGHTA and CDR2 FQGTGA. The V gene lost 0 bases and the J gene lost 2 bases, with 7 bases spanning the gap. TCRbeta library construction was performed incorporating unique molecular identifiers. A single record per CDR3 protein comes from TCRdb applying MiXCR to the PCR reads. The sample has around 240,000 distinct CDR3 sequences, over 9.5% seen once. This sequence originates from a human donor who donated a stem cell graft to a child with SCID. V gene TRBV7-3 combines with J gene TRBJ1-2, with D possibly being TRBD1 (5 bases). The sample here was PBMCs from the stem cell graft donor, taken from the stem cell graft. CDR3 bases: TGTGCCAGCAGCTTAACTGCAGGGAACTATGGCTACACCTTC. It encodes CASSLTAGNYGYTF.